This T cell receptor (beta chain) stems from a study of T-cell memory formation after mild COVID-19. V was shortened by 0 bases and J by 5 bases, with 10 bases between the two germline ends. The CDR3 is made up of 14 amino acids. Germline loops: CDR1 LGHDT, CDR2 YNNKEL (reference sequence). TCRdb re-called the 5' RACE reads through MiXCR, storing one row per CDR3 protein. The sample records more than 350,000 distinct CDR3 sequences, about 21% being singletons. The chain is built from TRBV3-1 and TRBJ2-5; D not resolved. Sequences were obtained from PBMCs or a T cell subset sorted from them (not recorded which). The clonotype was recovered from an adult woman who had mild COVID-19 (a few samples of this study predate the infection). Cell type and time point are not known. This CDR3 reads CASSQDETLETQYF. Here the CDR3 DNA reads TGTGCCAGCAGCCAAGATGAGACGCTGGAGACCCAGTACTTC.